The 12 T cell receptor beta chains in this list originate from one sample, sequenced in a study of CD8 T cell repertoires and HIV-1 epitope variants (dated by TCRdb to 2018 to 2021). Receptor amplification or capture employed the immunoSEQ multiplex PCR assay. Not all clones reach the TCRdb copy of this immuneACCESS table, which keeps in-frame sequences only. Checked studies attribute under half of the gap to unresolved V genes and leave the rest unexplained. The sample table shows about 90,000 clones, and 60% to 80% are seen once. The ten largest clonotypes hold around 24% of the sample. The sequencing sample was made of uncultured baseline CD8+ T cells from peripheral blood mononuclear cells (PBMCs). These TCRs come from a male donor with HIV.

This chain uses TRBV7-5 with TRBJ2-7; the table gives TRBD1 as D, unverified against the DNA. TRBV7-5 is labeled a pseudogene. The CDR3 totals 17 residues. The CDR3 coding sequence is TGTGTCAGAAGCTTAGGTAATAGGGACAGCGATACCTACGAGCAGTACTTC. Translated, it gives CVRSLGNRDSDTYEQYF.

As DNA, the CDR3 is TGTGCCAGCAGTTTATATGGCTTCAATCAGCCCCAGCATTTT. This codes for CASSLYGFNQPQHF. This sequence joins TRBV28 and TRBJ1-5; no firm D call. V lost 1 base, J lost 3 bases, and 7 bases lay in between. The germline V gene encodes CDR1 MDHEN and CDR2 SYDVKM. The CDR3 contains 14 residues.

The chain joins TRBV5-1 to TRBJ2-7; D is tentatively TRBD1 or TRBD2 (5 bases each). The germline V gene has CDR1 SGHRS and CDR2 YFSETQ. This CDR3 is built from 15 residues. Trimming stripped 4 bases from V and 3 bases from J, with 17 bases between. DNA of the CDR3: TGCGCCAGCAGCCGGGGTCGGGGACCGCACTACGAGCAGTACTTC. It yields the protein CASSRGRGPHYEQYF. The complete variable domain, with remaining parts taken from reference TRBV5-1 and TRBJ2-7, reads KAGVTQTPRYLIKTRGQQVTLSCSPISGHRSVSWYQQTPGQGLQFLFEYFSETQRNKGNFPGRFSGRQFSNSRSEMNVSTLELGDSALYLCASSRGRGPHYEQYFGPGTRLTVT.

The V call is TRBV7-9, the J call TRBJ2-1, with D unresolved. The CDR3 loop spans 15 amino acids. Germline V lookup: CDR1 SEHNR, CDR2 FQNEAQ (reference sequence). V lost 5 bases and J lost 0, with 11 bases in between. The DNA for the CDR3 is TGTGCCAGCAGCCGCACACTAAGCTCCTACAATGAGCAGTTCTTC. Protein product: CASSRTLSSYNEQFF.

This chain uses TRBV19 with TRBJ1-5; D remains ambiguous. This CDR3 region has 14 residues. Germline V gene data show CDR1 as LNHDA and CDR2 as SQIVND (reference sequence). Trimming shortened V by 5 bases and J by 0 bases, and 8 bases separated the two germline ends. CDR3 sequence (DNA): TGTGCCAGTAGTTTCCCATATAGCAATCAGCCCCAGCATTTT. Protein product: CASSFPYSNQPQHF.

The CDR3 bases are TGTGCCCGCCATCCTAGCTCCTACGAGCAGTACTTC. Amino acids: CARHPSSYEQYF. The chain is built from TRBV19 and TRBJ2-7, with D unclear. The CDR3 has 12 residues. The V gene lost 11 bases and the J gene lost 0 bases, with 11 bases spanning the gap. In germline, CDR1 is LNHDA, CDR2 SQIVND (reference sequence). Combining the CDR3 with reference TRBV19 and TRBJ2-7 gives the whole variable domain DGGITQSPKYLFRKEGQNVTLSCEQNLNHDAMYWYRQDPGQGLRLIYYSQIVNDFQKGDIAEGYSVSREKKESFPLTVTSAQKNPTAFYLCARHPSSYEQYFGPGTRLTVT.

This clone occurred a few times. The genes are TRBV30 and TRBJ2-2; the match to TRBD1 covers 9 bases. Losses at the gene ends were 3 bases for V and 6 bases for J; bases not matched to a gene: 2. The germline V gene has CDR1 GTSNPN and CDR2 SVGIG (reference sequence). The CDR3 length is 13 residues. CDR3 DNA sequence: TGTGCCTGGAGCCGACAGGGGGCCGGGGAGCTGTTTTTT. It translates to CAWSRQGAGELFF.

The chain has TRBV18 and TRBJ1-1; 7 nucleotides line up with TRBD1. The germline V gene encodes CDR1 KGHSH and CDR2 LQKENI. The CDR3 length is 15 residues. Unmatched junction bases numbered 5, after V lost 1 base and J lost 3 bases. The CDR3 loop is CASSPRRGRDTEAFF. The CDR3 bases are TGTGCCAGCTCACCACGTAGGGGGCGGGACACTGAAGCTTTCTTT.

The CDR3 sequence: CASSLAGGVMNEQFF. The CDR3 DNA reads as TGTGCCAGCAGCTTAGCGGGGGGGGTGATGAATGAGCAGTTCTTC. The chain combines TRBV7-6 with TRBJ2-1; 7 bases agree with TRBD2. The germline V gene has CDR1 SGHVS and CDR2 FNYEAQ. This CDR3 is built from 15 residues. Trimming at V came to 0 bases and at J to 7 bases, leaving 6 bases not matched to a gene.

The CDR3 loop reads CASSLDGTFTYEQYF. The CDR3 DNA sequence: TGCGCCAGCAGCTTGGACGGGACTTTTACCTACGAGCAGTACTTC. V and J are TRBV5-1 and TRBJ2-7; possible D gene TRBD2, 6 bases. Trimming took 0 bases from V and 2 from J, leaving 12 bases between them. Germline V CDR1 and CDR2: SGHRS, YFSETQ. The CDR3 sequence is 15 residues long.

The table lists this clone with a few counts. The chain has TRBV28 and TRBJ2-7; weak D call: TRBD1 (6 bases). Trimming removed 1 base from V and 2 bases from J, with 9 bases in between. CDR1 and CDR2 from the germline V gene are MDHEN and SYDVKM. The CDR3 is 14 residues long. CDR3 sequence reads: CASSLSRGAYEQYF. The CDR3 bases are TGTGCCAGCAGTTTATCCAGGGGAGCCTACGAGCAGTACTTC.

This clone appeared a single time. The chain employs TRBV4-3 and TRBJ1-2, with D perhaps matching TRBD1 (5 bases). The V and J ends lost 0 bases and 4 bases respectively, with 6 bases between them. Germline CDR1 is LGHNA and CDR2 is YSLEER. CDR3 size: 13 residues. CDR3 bases: TGCGCCAGCAGCCAAGATGGGACCTATGGCTACACCTTC. It translates to CASSQDGTYGYTF.